This T cell receptor beta chain was recovered during a study of radiotherapy plus CTLA-4 blockade in lung cancer. Assay used: immunoSEQ multiplex PCR; TCRdb lists only in-frame clones, some missing. The table lists roughly 120,000 clones, 65% to 85% of them singletons. V shed 2 bases and J 4 bases; nucleotides not matched to a gene: 4. Per germline, CDR1 KGHSH and CDR2 LQKENI. The length of the CDR3 is 14 residues. This rearrangement joins TRBV18 to TRBJ1-2, with 7 positions matching TRBD1. The specimen comprised peripheral blood, sampled from a patient treated with radiotherapy plus ipilimumab. The clonotype was recovered from a human donor with non-small cell lung cancer who had a partial response to radiotherapy plus ipilimumab. Written as DNA, the CDR3 is TGTGCCAGCTCACCAACAGGGGTTGGCTATGGCTACACCTTC. Protein product: CASSPTGVGYGYTF.